This is a list of T cell receptor beta chains from one sample in a study of identical twins. TCRdb processed the 5' RACE reads anew with MiXCR; each CDR3 protein has one entry. The data show 700,000 or so distinct CDR3 sequences, less than 10% seen once. This same sample was also part of a study on yellow fever vaccine responses in identical twins.

The source material was PBMCs. The receptors originated from a woman younger than 35 in good health. CDR3s include the opening cysteine and the closing phenylalanine or tryptophan. D genes are given only for firm matches. A clone size is listed for some rows: how often the clone was seen (once, few, many), or a class if it is expanded.

TRBV7-2	.	TRBJ2-7	few	TGTGCCAGCAGCCCTTCAGGGGCTTGGGTCGAGCAGTACTTC	CASSPSGAWVEQYF
TRBV3-1	.	TRBJ2-1	few	TGTGCCAGCAGCCAAGAGGTGGGGGGGCGAAATGAGCAGTTCTTC	CASSQEVGGRNEQFF
TRBV2	TRBD1	TRBJ1-4	.	TGTGCCAGCAGAGAGAGGACAGGGAATGGAAAACTGTTTTTT	CASRERTGNGKLFF
TRBV27	.	TRBJ2-7	many	TGTGCCAGCAGTACCGGGGCGTACACTACCTACGAGCAGTACTTC	CASSTGAYTTYEQYF
TRBV6-2/TRBV6-3	.	TRBJ2-7	.	TGTGCCAGCAGTGGGGGGTTCCCCCACGAGCAGTACTTC	CASSGGFPHEQYF
TRBV6-1	TRBD2	TRBJ2-3	.	TGTGCCAGCAGTAAAGCCCTAGCGGTAGACACAGATACGCAGTATTTT	CASSKALAVDTDTQYF
TRBV24-1	.	TRBJ2-2	few	TGTGCCACCAGTGCCTACTATAAAGGGAGGACCTCGGACACCGGGGAGCTGTTTTTT	CATSAYYKGRTSDTGELFF
TRBV7-9	TRBD2	TRBJ2-1	.	TGTGCCAGCAGCTTACAACTAGCGGGTCACTATGAGCAGTTCTTC	CASSLQLAGHYEQFF
TRBV6-2/TRBV6-3	TRBD1	TRBJ2-1	.	TGTGCCAGCAGTAATCCGGGACAGGGGGCTTATGAGCAGTTCTTC	CASSNPGQGAYEQFF
TRBV6-4	TRBD1	TRBJ2-1	.	TGTGCCAGCAGTGACTGGCCCGGGACAGGGAGGGTCAATGAGCAGTTCTTC	CASSDWPGTGRVNEQFF
TRBV5-1	TRBD1	TRBJ1-1	few	TGCGCCAGCAGCTTCGGACAGGGGATGATGAACACTGAAGCTTTCTTT	CASSFGQGMMNTEAFF
TRBV7-6	TRBD2	TRBJ2-3	few	TGTGCCAGCAGCTTAGCGACTAGCGGGGGGGCTACAGATACGCAGTATTTT	CASSLATSGGATDTQYF
TRBV27	TRBD1	TRBJ1-6	few	TGTGCCAGCAGTTTTTTATCGCCCATCGACAGGGGGTTTAATTCACCCCTCCACTTT	CASSFLSPIDRGFNSPLHF
TRBV6-2/TRBV6-3	TRBD2	TRBJ2-2	few	TGTGCCAGCAGTTACCCTAGCGGGGTCGCGAACACCGGGGAGCTGTTTTTT	CASSYPSGVANTGELFF
TRBV7-9	.	TRBJ1-1	few	TGTGCCAGCAGCTCGGGAGAAGTGAACACTGAAGCTTTCTTT	CASSSGEVNTEAFF
TRBV30	.	TRBJ2-7	.	TGTGCCTGGAGTCCCGGACAGCCCGCCCTGTACTTC	CAWSPGQPALYF
TRBV7-9	TRBD1	TRBJ1-4	few	TGTGCCAGCAGCTTGTTGAGGGGGCAAGATGAAAAACTGTTTTTT	CASSLLRGQDEKLFF
TRBV29-1	.	TRBJ1-5	few	TGCAGCGTTGTGGTCGCAGGGGATAACCAGCCCCAGCATTTT	CSVVVAGDNQPQHF
TRBV20-1	.	TRBJ2-3	.	TGCAGTGCTAGAGGACACGGCAGGACACGCACAGATACGCAGTATTTT	CSARGHGRTRTDTQYF
TRBV20-1	.	TRBJ2-3	few	TGCAGTGCCCCTGGGAGAGGACAAAGCACAGATACGCAGTATTTT	CSAPGRGQSTDTQYF
TRBV6-2/TRBV6-3	.	TRBJ2-7	few	TGTGCCAGCGCGACGCGGGTCCACTACGAGCAGTACTTC	CASATRVHYEQYF
TRBV7-8	TRBD1	TRBJ1-2	.	TGTGCCAGCAGCCCCCGACAGGGTCTGGGAAACTATGGCTACACCTTC	CASSPRQGLGNYGYTF
TRBV7-2	.	TRBJ2-4	.	TGTGCCAGCAGCTTAGCCCTGGATGCTTTCCTAGCCAAAAACATTCAGTACTTC	CASSLALDAFLAKNIQYF
TRBV10-3	.	TRBJ2-7	.	TGTGCCATCAGTGACGTCACAGGGAGAGTCCACGAGCAGTACTTC	CAISDVTGRVHEQYF
TRBV12-3/TRBV12-4	.	TRBJ2-1	many	TGTGCCAGCAGTTTAAATCGGAACAATGAGCAGTTCTTC	CASSLNRNNEQFF
TRBV7-2	TRBD1	TRBJ2-7	few	TGTGCCAGCAGCTCCCCGGACAGGGGTGGTTACGAGCAGTACTTC	CASSSPDRGGYEQYF
TRBV5-1	TRBD1	TRBJ1-2	many	TGTGCCAGCAGCCTGGGACAGGGTGGCTACACCTTC	CASSLGQGGYTF
TRBV20-1	TRBD2	TRBJ2-5	few	TGCAGTGCCAGTGGCCTAGCGGGAGGGCCTAGGTACTTC	CSASGLAGGPRYF
TRBV7-2	.	TRBJ1-5	.	TGTGCCAGCAGCTTAGTATCTGGTGAGCGCAATCAGCCCCAGCATTTT	CASSLVSGERNQPQHF
TRBV7-2	TRBD2	TRBJ2-1	.	TGTGCCAGCAGCTTAAGCGGGGGCAAATACAATGAGCAGTTCTTC	CASSLSGGKYNEQFF
TRBV7-2	.	TRBJ2-7	few	TGTGCCAGCAGCTCCTTTCGGGGGAGCTCCTACGAGCAGTACTTC	CASSSFRGSSYEQYF
TRBV4-1	.	TRBJ2-7	few	TGCGCCAGCAGCCAAGATCCCCACGTAGCCTACGAGCAGTACTTC	CASSQDPHVAYEQYF
TRBV7-2	.	TRBJ2-5	.	TGTGCCAGCAGCTTAGTAGGGACTGGGTACCAAGAGACCCAGTACTTC	CASSLVGTGYQETQYF
TRBV24-1	TRBD2	TRBJ2-1	.	TGTGCCACCAGTGATTCGTCCATGCGGGGGAGCTCCTACAATGAGCAGTTCTTC	CATSDSSMRGSSYNEQFF
TRBV20-1	TRBD1	TRBJ2-3	.	TGCAGTGCTGCCCACCTTACAGGGGGAACCACCTTCACAGATACGCAGTATTTT	CSAAHLTGGTTFTDTQYF
TRBV11-1	.	TRBJ2-7	few	TGTGCCAGCAGACAGCTCTCCTACGAGCAGTACTTC	CASRQLSYEQYF
TRBV20-1	TRBD2	TRBJ2-7	.	TGCAGTGCTAGTGAAATACCCGGACTAGTCTACGAGCAGTACTTC	CSASEIPGLVYEQYF
TRBV28	TRBD2	TRBJ2-3	.	TGTGCCAGCAGTTCCCCGGGACTAGCGGACACAGATACGCAGTATTTT	CASSSPGLADTDTQYF
TRBV9	TRBD2	TRBJ2-1	.	TGTGCCAGCAGCCCCCTAGGGGCTAGCGGGGAATATGAGCAGTTCTTC	CASSPLGASGEYEQFF
TRBV10-3	.	TRBJ1-1	few	TGTGCCATCAGTTCCCGCGAGATTGGGACTGAAGCTTTCTTT	CAISSREIGTEAFF
TRBV12-3/TRBV12-4	.	TRBJ2-2	.	TGTGCCAGCAGTTTACACAGGGTAAACACCGGGGAGCTGTTTTTT	CASSLHRVNTGELFF
TRBV2	.	TRBJ2-3	.	TGTGCCAGCAGTTGGGAGACCCCTACGCAGTATTTT	CASSWETPTQYF
TRBV12-3/TRBV12-4	.	TRBJ2-7	many	TGTGCCAGTACTTCCGAGGACACTCCAACTTACGAGCAGTACTTC	CASTSEDTPTYEQYF
TRBV10-3	.	TRBJ2-3	few	TGTGCCATCAGTGATGGAGCACTCCCCCCCCATCCGCAGTATTTT	CAISDGALPPHPQYF
TRBV4-3	.	TRBJ2-5	few	TGCGCCAGCAGCCAAGACCACGAGACCCAGTACTTC	CASSQDHETQYF
TRBV28	TRBD2	TRBJ2-3	.	TGTGCCAGCAGTTTTGGCACTAGCGGGAGCCCAGATACGCAGTATTTT	CASSFGTSGSPDTQYF
TRBV7-9	TRBD1	TRBJ2-7	.	TGTGCCAGCAGCCACCCGGGGACAGCGCCCTACGAGCAGTACTTC	CASSHPGTAPYEQYF
TRBV18	.	TRBJ2-1	few	TGTGCCAGCTCACCCCTAGGAAACGTGACTGTCAATGAGCAGTTCTTC	CASSPLGNVTVNEQFF
TRBV11-1	TRBD1	TRBJ2-2	few	TGTGCCAGCAACAGGGGGCGCGATACCGGGGAGCTGTTTTTT	CASNRGRDTGELFF
TRBV7-2	.	TRBJ2-7	.	TGTGCCAGCAGCTTCCGGGACCCCGCGGGGGAGCAGTACTTC	CASSFRDPAGEQYF